This TCR beta chain appears in the sequencing data of a study of blood T cell repertoires in COVID-19. Study information: Sample material is recorded as cDNA or gDNA derived from T cells, B-cell-depleted T cells, or PBMCs.

In the source study's methods: Estimated nucleated cell counts came from reference gene primer amplification. TCRdb keeps only in-frame clones here, not all; method: immunoSEQ multiplex PCR. V, J and clone size are taken as reported in that table, and D and trimming were inferred from the DNA itself. The data hold around 150,000 clones, with about 82% observed a single time. Germline CDR1 and CDR2: SGHRS and YFSETQ. The CDR3 spans 17 residues. The J segment lost 10 bases and the V segment lost 0 bases, leaving 12 bases of the junction unmatched. The chain recombines TRBV5-1 with TRBJ2-1, with 11 bases lining up with TRBD2. The receptor comes from a woman older than 75 with active or convalescent COVID-19. The sequenced sample was peripheral blood. CDR3 loop: CASSLGASGGPNGEQFF. Written as DNA, the CDR3 is TGCGCCAGCAGCTTGGGGGCTAGCGGGGGGCCCAACGGGGAGCAGTTCTTC.